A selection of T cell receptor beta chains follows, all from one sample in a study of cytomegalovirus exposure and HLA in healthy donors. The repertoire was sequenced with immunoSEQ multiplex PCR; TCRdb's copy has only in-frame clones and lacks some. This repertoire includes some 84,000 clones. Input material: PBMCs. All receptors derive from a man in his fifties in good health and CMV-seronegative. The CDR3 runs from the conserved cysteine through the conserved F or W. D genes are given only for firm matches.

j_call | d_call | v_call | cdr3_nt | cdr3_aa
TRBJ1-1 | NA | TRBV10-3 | TGTGCCATCAGGGTCAGTTTGAACACTGAAGCTTTCTTT | CAIRVSLNTEAFF
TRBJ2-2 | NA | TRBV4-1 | TGCGCCAGCAGCCAACGACAGCCACTAACGAACACCGGGGAGCTGTTTTTT | CASSQRQPLTNTGELFF
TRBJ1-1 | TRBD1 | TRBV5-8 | TGTGCCAGCAGCCCCTGGACAGGGGCGAACACTGAAGCTTTCTTT | CASSPWTGANTEAFF
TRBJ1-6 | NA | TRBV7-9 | TGTGCCAGCAGCTCCGATGGATACAGGTCGAGCTCCTATAATTCACCCCTCCACTTT | CASSSDGYRSSSYNSPLHF
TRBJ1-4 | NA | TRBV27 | TGTGCCAGCAGTTTTTCTTCGGTGTTGGAGGAAAAACTGTTTTTT | CASSFSSVLEEKLFF
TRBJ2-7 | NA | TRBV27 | TGTGCCAGCAGTTCCCCCCACCGTCAGGGTACCTACGAGCAGTACTTC | CASSSPHRQGTYEQYF
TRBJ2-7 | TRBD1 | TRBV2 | TGTGCCAGCATGGCGGACAGGAGCTCCTACGAGCAGTACTTC | CASMADRSSYEQYF
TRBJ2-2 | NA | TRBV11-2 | TGTGCCAGCAGCTCCAGACCGGGCGGGGGGGAGCTGTTTTTT | CASSSRPGGGELFF
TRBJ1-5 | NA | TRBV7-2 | TGTGCCAGCAGCCCAATAGCCGGCAATCAGCCCCAGCATTTT | CASSPIAGNQPQHF
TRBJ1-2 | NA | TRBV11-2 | TGTGCCAGCAGCTTAGGACAGAACTGGCAGGGCTACACCTTC | CASSLGQNWQGYTF
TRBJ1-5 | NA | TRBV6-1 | TGTGCCAGCAGTGAATATGCGGGGGGTCACCAGCCCCAGCATTTT | CASSEYAGGHQPQHF
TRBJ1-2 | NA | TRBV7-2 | TGTGCCAGCAGCCCCGACAGCTACTATGGCTACACCTTC | CASSPDSYYGYTF
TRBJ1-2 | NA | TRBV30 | TGTGCCTGGAGTGTTCAGGGTGGCTACACCTTC | CAWSVQGGYTF
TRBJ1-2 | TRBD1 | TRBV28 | TGTGCCAGCAGAATGACAGGGGGCATTGGCTACACCTTC | CASRMTGGIGYTF
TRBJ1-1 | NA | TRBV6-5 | TGTGCCAGCAGTTACGGTGTTACTCCCTACACTGAAGCTTTCTTT | CASSYGVTPYTEAFF
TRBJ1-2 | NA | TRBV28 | TGTGCCAGCAGCTGGGAAAGGGGTTATGGCTACACCTTC | CASSWERGYGYTF
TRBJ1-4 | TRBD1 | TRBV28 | TGTGCCAGCAGTTTGACAGGGCAGAATGAAAAACTGTTTTTT | CASSLTGQNEKLFF
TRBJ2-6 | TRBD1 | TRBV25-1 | TGTGCCAGCAGTGAACCGGGACAGGTCAACTCTGGGGCCAACGTCCTGACTTTC | CASSEPGQVNSGANVLTF
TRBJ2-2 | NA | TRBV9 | TGTGCCAGCAGCGTAGCAGGGGTCGCGAACACCGGGGAGCTGTTTTTT | CASSVAGVANTGELFF
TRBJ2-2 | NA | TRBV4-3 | TGCGCCAGCAGCCAGGGGGGCAGGGGGGATACCGGGGAGCTGTTTTTT | CASSQGGRGDTGELFF
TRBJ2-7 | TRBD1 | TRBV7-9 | TGTGCCAGCAGCTTCGGGACAGGGGTCTACGAGCAGTACTTC | CASSFGTGVYEQYF
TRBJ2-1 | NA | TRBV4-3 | TGCGCCAGCAGCCAAGTGGGGGGTTCCTACAATGAGCAGTTCTTC | CASSQVGGSYNEQFF
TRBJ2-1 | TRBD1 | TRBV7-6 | TGTGCCAGCAGCTTACTCCCATATCAAATACCTGGGACAGAGGGGCACAATGAGCAGTTCTTC | CASSLLPYQIPGTEGHNEQFF